This TCR beta chain emerged from a study of OX40 agonist ivuxolimab in advanced cancers. General study points: The study found among the lowest clonal expansion in partial responders at 0.1-3.0 mg/kg. The mean number of expanded clones was higher in CD8+ T cells than in CD4+.

Measured with immunoSEQ multiplex PCR; TCRdb has only the in-frame clones, and not every one. The data contain about 35,000 clones, 65% to 85% of them singletons. This CDR3 spans 16 amino acids. Germline assignment: CDR1 SGHRS and CDR2 YFSETQ. The J segment lost 1 base and the V segment lost 0 bases, leaving 3 bases of the junction unmatched. Worth noting for this clone: Its target is unknown.

The gene calls are TRBV5-1 and TRBJ2-7; 11 positions agree with TRBD2. The sequences come from CD4+ or CD8+ T cells sorted from blood, collected in a trial of the OX40 agonist ivuxolimab. The sequence came from an adult with an advanced solid tumor such as melanoma, head and neck, liver or kidney cancer. CDR3 sequence reads: CASSLALAGGSYEQYF. In DNA, the CDR3 is TGCGCCAGCAGCTTGGCCCTAGCGGGGGGTTCCTACGAGCAGTACTTC.